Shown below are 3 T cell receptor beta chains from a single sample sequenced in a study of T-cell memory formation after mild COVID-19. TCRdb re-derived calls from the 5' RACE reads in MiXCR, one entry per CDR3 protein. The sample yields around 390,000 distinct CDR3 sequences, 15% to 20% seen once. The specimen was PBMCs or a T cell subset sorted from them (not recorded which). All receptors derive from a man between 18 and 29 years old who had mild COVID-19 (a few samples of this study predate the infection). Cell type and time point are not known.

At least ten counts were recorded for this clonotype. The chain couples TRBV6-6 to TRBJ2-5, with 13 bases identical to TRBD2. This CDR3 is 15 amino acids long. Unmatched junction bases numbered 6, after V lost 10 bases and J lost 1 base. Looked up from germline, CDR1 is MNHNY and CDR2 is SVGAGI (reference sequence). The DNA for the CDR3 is TGTGCCACTAGGGGGACTAGCGGGGTCCAAGAGACCCAGTACTTC. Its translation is CATRGTSGVQETQYF.

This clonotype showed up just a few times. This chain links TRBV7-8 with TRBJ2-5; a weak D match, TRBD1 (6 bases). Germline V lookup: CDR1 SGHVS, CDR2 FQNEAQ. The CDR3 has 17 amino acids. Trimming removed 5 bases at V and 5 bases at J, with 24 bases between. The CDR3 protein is CASSATILTGTGETQYF. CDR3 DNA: TGTGCCAGCAGCGCTACGATACTTACAGGGACCGGGGAGACCCAGTACTTC.

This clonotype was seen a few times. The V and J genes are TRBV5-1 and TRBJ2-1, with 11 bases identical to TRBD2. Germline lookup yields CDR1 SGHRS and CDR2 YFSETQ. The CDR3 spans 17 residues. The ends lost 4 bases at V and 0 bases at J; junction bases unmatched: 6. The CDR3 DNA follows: TGCGCCAGCAGCAAGGCCGGGACTAGCGGCTCCTACAATGAGCAGTTCTTC. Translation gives CASSKAGTSGSYNEQFF.